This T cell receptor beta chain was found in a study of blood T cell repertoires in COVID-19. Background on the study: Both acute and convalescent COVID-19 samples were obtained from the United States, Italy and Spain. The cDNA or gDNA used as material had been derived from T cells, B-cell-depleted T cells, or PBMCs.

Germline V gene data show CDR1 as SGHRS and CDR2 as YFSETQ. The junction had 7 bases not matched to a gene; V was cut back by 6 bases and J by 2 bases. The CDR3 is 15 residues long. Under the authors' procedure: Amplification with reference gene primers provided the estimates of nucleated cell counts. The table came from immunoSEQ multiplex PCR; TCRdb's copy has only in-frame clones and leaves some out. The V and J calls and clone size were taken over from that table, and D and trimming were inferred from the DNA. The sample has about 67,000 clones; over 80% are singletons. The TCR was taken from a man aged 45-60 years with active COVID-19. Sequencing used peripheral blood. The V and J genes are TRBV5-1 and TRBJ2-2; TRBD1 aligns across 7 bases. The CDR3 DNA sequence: TGCGCCAGCAAAACAGGGACAGTCAACACCGGGGAGCTGTTTTTT. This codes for CASKTGTVNTGELFF.